These 20 T cell receptor beta chains were sequenced from one sample in a study of blood T cells in healthy people across ages. A second roughly 6 to 11 cycle PCR used barcoded and J-beta primers. TCRdb re-derived calls from the 5' RACE reads in MiXCR, one entry per CDR3 protein. The sample comprises about 640,000 distinct CDR3 sequences, approximately 59% of which are singletons, and over 30% rests with the top ten. Sequencing was done on a sample of blood. These receptors came from a man aged 60 to 69 in good health.

This clonotype was observed a few times. V gene TRBV20-1 combines with J gene TRBJ2-7; D is perhaps TRBD1 (6 bases). Deletions cut 0 bases from V and 4 bases from J, with 13 bases between. This CDR3 is 14 amino acids long. Germline assignment: CDR1 DFQATT and CDR2 SNEGSKA (reference sequence). The CDR3 is CSARDGGGKYEQYF. For the CDR3, the DNA is TGCAGTGCTAGAGACGGTGGGGGCAAATACGAGCAGTACTTC.

The chain links TRBV7-9 to TRBJ2-1; D perhaps matches TRBD2 (7 bases). V was shortened by 5 bases and J by 9 bases, with 17 bases between the two germline ends. CDR1 SEHNR and CDR2 FQNEAQ come from the germline V gene (reference sequence). CDR3 length: 14 amino acids. The CDR3 DNA follows: TGTGCCAGCAGCGGAGGGTCAGGGGAGGGTGAGCAGTTCTTC. Translated: CASSGGSGEGEQFF.

This chain uses TRBV9 with TRBJ2-5; D is unclear. Germline V lookup: CDR1 SGDLS, CDR2 YYNGEE. The CDR3 sequence is 15 residues long. Trimming stripped 0 bases from V and 1 base from J, with 10 bases between. CDR3 protein: CASSVVGAPQETQYF. CDR3 nucleotides: TGTGCCAGCAGCGTAGTGGGCGCCCCCCAAGAGACCCAGTACTTC.

The chain employs TRBV14 and TRBJ1-2, with D possibly TRBD1 on 5 matching bases. Germline lookup yields CDR1 SGHDN and CDR2 FVKESK. V was cut by 4 bases and J by 5 bases, with 20 bases left in between. The CDR3 length is 16 residues. This CDR3 reads CASSPREGRSWYGYTF. Written as DNA, the CDR3 is TGTGCCAGCAGCCCGCGAGAGGGACGGTCATGGTATGGCTACACCTTC.

The V and J genes are TRBV7-2 and TRBJ1-2; 8 nucleotides agree with TRBD1. CDR3 length: 19 residues. The germline V gene has CDR1 SGHTA and CDR2 FQGNSA. V dropped 1 base and J dropped 0; count of bases not matched to a gene: 13. The CDR3 DNA is TGTGCCAGCAGCTTAGAAGCATTGCGGGACAGGAGTTCTAACTATGGCTACACCTTC. Protein sequence: CASSLEALRDRSSNYGYTF.

The chain uses TRBV12-3 or TRBV12-4 and TRBJ2-1; D gene ambiguous. Between the trimmed V and J ends, which lost 7 bases and 8 bases, there was a span of 3 bases. The CDR3 sequence is 9 residues long. The CDR3 region is CASKDEQFF. CDR3 DNA sequence: TGTGCCAGCAAGGATGAGCAGTTCTTC.

This clonotype has only a few counts. The gene calls are TRBV15 and TRBJ2-7; the match to TRBD1 covers 9 bases. CDR1 and CDR2 from the germline V gene are LNHNV and YYDKDF (reference sequence). V was pared by 3 bases and J by 4 bases, with 7 bases of the junction left unmatched. The CDR3 covers 15 residues. The CDR3 loop reads CATSSNRGLAYEQYF. CDR3 bases: TGTGCCACCAGCAGCAACAGGGGGCTGGCATACGAGCAGTACTTC.

This clonotype was seen once. CDR3 region: CASGSLGTSGGADTQYF. In nucleotides, the CDR3 is TGTGCCAGCGGCTCCCTGGGGACGAGCGGGGGCGCAGATACGCAGTATTTT. The chain couples TRBV7-2 to TRBJ2-3; 8 nucleotides line up with TRBD2. This CDR3 is 17 amino acids long. The germline V gene encodes CDR1 SGHTA and CDR2 FQGNSA. V gave up 8 bases and J gave up 4 bases; unmatched junction bases: 17.

This clonotype was found a few times. This chain uses TRBV3-1 with TRBJ2-5, with D unclear. The CDR3 consists of 12 residues. Germline V gives CDR1 LGHDT, CDR2 YNNKEL (reference sequence). Trimming took off 0 bases at V and 5 bases at J, with 4 bases between the two ends. CDR3 coding DNA: TGTGCCAGCAGCCAAGATGTCGAGACCCAGTACTTC. This sequence encodes CASSQDVETQYF.

The V gene is TRBV6-5, the J gene TRBJ2-3, with 7 bases lining up with TRBD1. The CDR3 is 15 residues long. CDR1 MNHEY and CDR2 SVGAGI come from the germline V gene. V lost 7 bases and J lost 2; bases outside the gene matches: 9. The CDR3 DNA follows: TGTGCCAGCACTTCCACAGGGGCCGCCACAGATACGCAGTATTTT. Amino acid sequence: CASTSTGAATDTQYF.

The J gene is TRBJ1-1, the V gene TRBV5-1; no clear D gene. The CDR3 is made up of 15 amino acids. Per germline, CDR1 SGHRS and CDR2 YFSETQ. V was pared by 4 bases and J by 8 bases, with 21 bases between. The CDR3 sequence is CASSTGQPPATEAFF. CDR3 DNA sequence: TGCGCCAGCAGCACTGGGCAGCCTCCCGCCACCGAAGCTTTCTTT.

V is TRBV20-1 and J is TRBJ2-5; 9 bases are a match to TRBD1. The J call may not be correct, given that the DNA end is closer to TRBJ2-7. CDR3 length: 13 amino acids. Looked up from germline, CDR1 is DFQATT and CDR2 is SNEGSKA (reference sequence). CDR3 sequence: CSASRDREDEQYF. CDR3 DNA sequence: TGCAGTGCTAGCCGGGACAGGGAAGACGAGCAGTACTTC.

The rearrangement uses TRBV7-9 and TRBJ1-1, with D perhaps matching TRBD1 (5 bases). The CDR3 spans 14 residues. In germline, CDR1 is SEHNR, CDR2 FQNEAQ (reference sequence). V dropped 3 bases and J dropped 1 base, with 9 bases sitting between them. CDR3 nucleotides: TGTGCCAGCAGCTTTTACGACAGGAACACTGAAGCTTTCTTT. Encoded protein: CASSFYDRNTEAFF. The variable domain in full, with the rest retrieved from reference TRBV7-9 and TRBJ1-1, is DTGVSQNPRHKITKRGQNVTFRCDPISEHNRLYWYRQTLGQGPEFLTYFQNEAQLEKSRLLSDRFSAERPKGSFSTLEIQRTEQGDSAMYLCASSFYDRNTEAFFGQGTRLTVV.

J is TRBJ2-3 and V is TRBV7-2; 10 bases match TRBD2. The CDR3 consists of 18 residues. With V trimmed by 0 bases and J by 1 base, 7 bases remained unmatched. From germline, CDR1 is SGHTA and CDR2 FQGNSA. CDR3 DNA: TGTGCCAGCAGCTTAGCGCTTCGAGCGGGGGGGGGCACAGATACGCAGTATTTT. Residues: CASSLALRAGGGTDTQYF.

J is TRBJ1-4 and V is TRBV2; D is perhaps TRBD1 (5 bases). The ends were cut back, 2 bases at V and 8 bases at J, with 9 bases in the middle. Germline assignment: CDR1 SNHLY and CDR2 FYNNEI. The CDR3 runs 13 residues. The CDR3 DNA sequence: TGTGCCAGCAGTGAACAGGGTTGGGAAAAACTGTTTTTT. As protein: CASSEQGWEKLFF. Looking up the rest from reference TRBV2 and TRBJ1-4 gives the full variable domain: EPEVTQTPSHQVTQMGQEVILRCVPISNHLYFYWYRQILGQKVEFLVSFYNNEISEKSEIFDDQFSVERPDGSNFTLKIRSTKLEDSAMYFCASSEQGWEKLFFGSGTQLSVL.

The chain links TRBV11-2 to TRBJ2-7; no reliable D call. The germline CDR1 and CDR2 sequences are SGHAT and FQNNGV. The V and J ends lost 6 bases and 4 bases respectively, with 19 bases between them. CDR3 length equals 15 residues. As DNA, the CDR3 is TGTGCCAGCAGTTCTACCCTAGGACGGGCTTACGAGCAGTACTTC. It encodes CASSSTLGRAYEQYF.

The chain has TRBV4-1 and TRBJ2-1; tentative D call: TRBD2 (5 bases). Trimming removed 2 bases from V and 7 bases from J, with 9 bases in between. CDR3 size: 13 residues. The germline CDR1 and CDR2 sequences are MGHRA and YSYEKL. CDR3 in amino acids: CASSQPGGNEQFF. As DNA, the CDR3 is TGCGCCAGCAGCCAACCCGGCGGGAATGAGCAGTTCTTC.

This clonotype was seen just once. The chain combines TRBV29-1 with TRBJ2-7; a possible D gene is TRBD1 (5 bases). From germline, CDR1 is SQVTM and CDR2 ANQGSEA. V was cut by 2 bases and J by 3 bases, with 8 bases left in between. CDR3 size: 12 residues. The CDR3 here is CSVERGRYEQYF. CDR3 bases: TGCAGCGTTGAAAGGGGTCGCTACGAGCAGTACTTC.

This sequence joins TRBV6-1 and TRBJ2-3, with 11 bases lining up with TRBD1. The germline CDR1 and CDR2 sequences are MNHNS and SASEGT. CDR3 size: 18 residues. Trimming cost V 4 bases and J 0 bases; bases outside gene matches: 9. The CDR3 DNA follows: TGTGCCAGCAGTGCCGGACAGGGGGCGCAGAGAAGCACAGATACGCAGTATTTT. Residues: CASSAGQGAQRSTDTQYF.

This chain connects TRBV5-1 to TRBJ1-1, with 7 positions matching TRBD1. The V gene end was trimmed by 5 bases and the J gene end by 3 bases; junction bases not matched to a gene: 10. CDR3 length: 15 amino acids. Germline values: CDR1 SGHRS, CDR2 YFSETQ. DNA for the CDR3: TGCGCCAGCAGAGGGCAGGGGGGTCCGTACACTGAAGCTTTCTTT. Translating gives CASRGQGGPYTEAFF.